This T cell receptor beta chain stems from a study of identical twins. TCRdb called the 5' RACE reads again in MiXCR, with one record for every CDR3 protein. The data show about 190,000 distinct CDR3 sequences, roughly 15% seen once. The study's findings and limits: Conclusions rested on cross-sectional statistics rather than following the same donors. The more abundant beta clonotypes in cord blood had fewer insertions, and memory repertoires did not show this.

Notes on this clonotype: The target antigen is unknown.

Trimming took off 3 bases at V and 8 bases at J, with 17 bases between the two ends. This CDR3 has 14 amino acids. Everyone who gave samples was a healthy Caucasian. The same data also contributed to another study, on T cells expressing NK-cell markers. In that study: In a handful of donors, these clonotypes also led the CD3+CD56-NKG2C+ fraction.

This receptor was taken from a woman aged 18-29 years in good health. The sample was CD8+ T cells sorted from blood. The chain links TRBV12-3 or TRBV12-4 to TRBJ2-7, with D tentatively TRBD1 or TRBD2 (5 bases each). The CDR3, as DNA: TGTGCCAGCAGTTTTTGGGACGGGGATTTCCAGCAGTACTTC. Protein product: CASSFWDGDFQQYF.